This T cell receptor (beta chain) was sequenced during a study of cytomegalovirus exposure and HLA in healthy donors. Amplification used 60 Vbeta primers and 13 Jbeta primers. The assay was immunoSEQ multiplex PCR, and TCRdb's table has in-frame clones only and misses some. This table holds about 140,000 clones, about 80% found once. Trimming shortened V by 4 bases and J by 4 bases, and 13 bases separated the two germline ends. The CDR3 is 14 amino acids. CDR1 and CDR2 from the germline V gene are ENHRY and SYGVKD. The study, taken as a whole, reports: In a later analysis, most CMV-associated TCR beta chains appeared HLA-restricted. A later analysis reported that several of the most significant clusters appeared to be linked to common viral pathogens, among them Epstein-Barr virus.

The donors (healthy individuals) were bone marrow donors. Comments on this clone: Its cognate antigen is unknown.

This sequence joins TRBV10-3 and TRBJ1-1; D call uncertain. The sample taken for sequencing was PBMCs. This receptor was identified in a man younger than 45 in good health and CMV-seropositive. CDR3: CAISAGPLSTEAFF. Written as DNA, the CDR3 is TGTGCCATCAGTGCTGGGCCCTTAAGCACTGAAGCTTTCTTT.